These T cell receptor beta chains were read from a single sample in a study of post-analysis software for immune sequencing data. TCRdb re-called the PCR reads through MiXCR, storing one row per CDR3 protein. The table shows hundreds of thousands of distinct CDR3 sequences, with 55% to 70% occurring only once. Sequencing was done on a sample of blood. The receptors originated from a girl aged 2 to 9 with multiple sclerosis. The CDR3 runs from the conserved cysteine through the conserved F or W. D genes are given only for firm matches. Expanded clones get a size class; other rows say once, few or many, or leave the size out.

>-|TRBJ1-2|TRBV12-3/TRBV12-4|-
TGTGCCAGCAGTTCAGTTCCTCAATCCTATGGCTACACCTTC
CASSSVPQSYGYTF
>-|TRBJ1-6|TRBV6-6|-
TGTGCCAGCAGCTCTGGGGAATATAATTCACCCCTCCACTTT
CASSSGEYNSPLHF
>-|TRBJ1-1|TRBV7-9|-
TGTGCCAGCAGCTTCCAACAGCTTGAAGCTTTCTTT
CASSFQQLEAFF
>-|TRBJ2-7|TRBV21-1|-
TGTGCCAGCAGCAAAGGGTGGACAGGGAGAGGCTACGAGCAGTACTTC
CASSKGWTGRGYEQYF
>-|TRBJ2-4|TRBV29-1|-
TGCAGCGTTGAAGATTCCGTCCGGTCTACCCAGTACTTC
CSVEDSVRSTQYF
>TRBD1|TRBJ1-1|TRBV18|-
TGTGCCAGCTCGTCGGGGGCCAGGGGGCAAACTGAAGCTTTCTTT
CASSSGARGQTEAFF
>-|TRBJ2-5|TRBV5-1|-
TGCGCCAGCAGCAAGACAGAATTACCGACCCAGTACTTC
CASSKTELPTQYF
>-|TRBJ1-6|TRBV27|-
TGTGCCAGCAGTGACGTACGGAGCTCCTATAATTCACCCCTCCACTTT
CASSDVRSSYNSPLHF
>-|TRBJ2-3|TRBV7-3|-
TGTGCCAGCAGCCGGGACTGGCAACGCACAGATACGCAGTATTTT
CASSRDWQRTDTQYF
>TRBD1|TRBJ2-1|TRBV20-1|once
TGCAGTGCTACCCGACAGGGGACTGGGGGCAATGAGCAGTTCTTC
CSATRQGTGGNEQFF
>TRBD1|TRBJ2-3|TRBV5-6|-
TGTGCCAGCGGAAACAGGGGCCGCTTGATAGATACGCAGTATTTT
CASGNRGRLIDTQYF
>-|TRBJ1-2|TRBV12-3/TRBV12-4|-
TGTGCCAGCAGCCCGTCACAGGCATTCTATGGCTACACCTTC
CASSPSQAFYGYTF
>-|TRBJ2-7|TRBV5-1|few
TGCGCCAGCAGCAAAAATTCTGGGGATTACGAGCAGTACTTC
CASSKNSGDYEQYF
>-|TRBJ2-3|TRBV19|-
TGTGCCAGTAGTATCCCTTACACAGATACGCAGTATTTT
CASSIPYTDTQYF
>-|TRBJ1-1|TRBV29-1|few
TGCAGCGTGTTCAGGATGGCCACTGAAGCTTTCTTT
CSVFRMATEAFF
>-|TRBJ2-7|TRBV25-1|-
TGTGCCAGCAGTCCCCGGGAGACATCCTACGAGCAGTACTTC
CASSPRETSYEQYF
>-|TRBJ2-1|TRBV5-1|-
TGCGCCAGCAGCTTAGGACTATGGACGGAGGGATACAATGAGCAGTTCTTC
CASSLGLWTEGYNEQFF
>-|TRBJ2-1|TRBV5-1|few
TGCGCCAGCAGCTTGATTCGCTCCTTCTCCTACAATGAGCAGTTCTTC
CASSLIRSFSYNEQFF
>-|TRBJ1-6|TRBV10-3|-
TGTGCCATCAGTGAGAGGGGCCGGGAGGCGGATTCACCCCTCCACTTT
CAISERGREADSPLHF
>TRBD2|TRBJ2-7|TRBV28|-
TGTGCCAGCAGTCCCCCGACTAGCGGGATTCCCTACGAGCAGTACTTC
CASSPPTSGIPYEQYF
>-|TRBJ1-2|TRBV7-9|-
TGTGCCAGCAGCGGGGGCCACTATGGCTACACCTTC
CASSGGHYGYTF
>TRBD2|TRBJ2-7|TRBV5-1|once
TGCGCCAGCAGCTCCATAGCGGGAGGTCCTCTTGAGCAGTACTTC
CASSSIAGGPLEQYF
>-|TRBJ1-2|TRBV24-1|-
TGTGCCACCAGTGAGTCGGGACGCCATATCTATGGCTACACCTTC
CATSESGRHIYGYTF
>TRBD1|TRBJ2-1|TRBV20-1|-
TGCAGTGCTAGAGACGGGGGACAGGGCTACAATGAGCAGTTCTTC
CSARDGGQGYNEQFF
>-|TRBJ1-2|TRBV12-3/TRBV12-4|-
TGTGCCAGCAGTTTCCGACGGATAGGTGGCTACACCTTC
CASSFRRIGGYTF
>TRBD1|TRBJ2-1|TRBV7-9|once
TGTGCCAGCAGCCGCGGGACAGGGGGACTAAATGAGCAGTTCTTC
CASSRGTGGLNEQFF
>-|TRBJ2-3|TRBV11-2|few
TGTGCCAGCAGCTTCGACTTGTCCGTCGATACGCAGTATTTT
CASSFDLSVDTQYF
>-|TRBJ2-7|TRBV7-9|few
TGTGCCAGCAGCTCCGACCACTACGAGCAGTACTTC
CASSSDHYEQYF
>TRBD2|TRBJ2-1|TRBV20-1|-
TGCAGTGCTAGAGATCCTAGGGGAGGGGACTACAATGAGCAGTTCTTC
CSARDPRGGDYNEQFF
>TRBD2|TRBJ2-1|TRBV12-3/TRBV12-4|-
TGTGCCAGCAGTCAACCTAGCGGGAGTTACAATGAGCAGTTCTTC
CASSQPSGSYNEQFF
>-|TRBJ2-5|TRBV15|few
TGTGCCACCAGCAGAGATCAAGAGACCCAGTACTTC
CATSRDQETQYF
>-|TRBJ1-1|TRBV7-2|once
TGTGCCAGTAGCTTAGGGAAGGTCCCTTGGGACACTGAAGCTTTCTTT
CASSLGKVPWDTEAFF
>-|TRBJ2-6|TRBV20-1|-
TGCAGTGCTAGCAGACAGTTCTCTGGGGCCAACGTCCTGACTTTC
CSASRQFSGANVLTF
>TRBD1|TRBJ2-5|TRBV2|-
TGTGCCAGCAGCAAACAGGGGGAAGAGACCCAGTACTTC
CASSKQGEETQYF
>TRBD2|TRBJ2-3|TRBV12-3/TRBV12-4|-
TGTGCCAGCAGTTTTAGCGGGGGGAGCACAGATGCGCAGTATTTT
CASSFSGGSTDAQYF
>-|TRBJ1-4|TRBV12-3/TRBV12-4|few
TGTGCCAGCAGTTTACGAGGATTGACAAATGAAAAACTGTTTTTT
CASSLRGLTNEKLFF
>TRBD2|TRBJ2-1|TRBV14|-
TGTGCCAGCAGCCAAGTGATTGGGGGGGACAATGAGCAGTTCTTC
CASSQVIGGDNEQFF
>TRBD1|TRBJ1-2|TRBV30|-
TGTGCCTGGGGACAGGGGAGAGGCTACACCTTC
CAWGQGRGYTF
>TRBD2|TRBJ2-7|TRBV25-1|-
TGTGCCAGCAGTTTTCCAGCCCACGGGACTAGCGGAACCTACGAGCAGTACTTC
CASSFPAHGTSGTYEQYF
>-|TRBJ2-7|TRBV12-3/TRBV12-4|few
TGTGCCAGCAGAAGCGGTGGGGGGCGACCCTACGAGCAGTACTTC
CASRSGGGRPYEQYF
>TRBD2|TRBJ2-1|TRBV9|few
TGTGCCAGCAGCGTAGAAGCGGGAGGAAACAATGAGCAGTTCTTC
CASSVEAGGNNEQFF
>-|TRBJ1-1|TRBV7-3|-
TGTGCCAGCAGCTCCTTCGGCGGAAACACTGAAGCTTTCTTT
CASSSFGGNTEAFF
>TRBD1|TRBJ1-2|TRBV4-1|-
TGCGCCAGCAGCCAAGATAGTGGCGGGACAGGGTCCCTTGGCTACACCTTC
CASSQDSGGTGSLGYTF
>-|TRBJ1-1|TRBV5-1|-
TGCGCCAGCAGACAGGCCACGCAGAACACTGAAGCTTTCTTT
CASRQATQNTEAFF
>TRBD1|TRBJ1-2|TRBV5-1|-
TGCGCCAGCAGCTTGGGACAGGGACAAGTTGGCTACACCTTC
CASSLGQGQVGYTF
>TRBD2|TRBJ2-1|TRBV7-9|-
TGTGCCAGCAGCTCGTTACTAGCGGGAGGGCCGTGGGGCTCCTACAATGAGCAGTTCTTC
CASSSLLAGGPWGSYNEQFF
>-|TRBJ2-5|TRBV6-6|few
TGTGCCAGCAGTTACTCTGAGCTACAAGAGACCCAGTACTTC
CASSYSELQETQYF
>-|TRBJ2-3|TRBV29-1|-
TGCAGCGGAGGAACGGTTAATAGCTTTACCACAGATACGCAGTATTTT
CSGGTVNSFTTDTQYF